The entry below describes one T cell receptor beta chain. Ten or more counts support this clonotype. Its specific antigen is unknown. No base qualities exist here, and no much larger clone lies one base off it. Genomic DNA was used as template for profiling of TCR beta VDJ combinations and CDR3 sequences. TCR repertoire sequencing was run on an Illumina HiSeq 2000. In the authors' own workflow: TRBV/TRBJ rearrangement plots, CDR3 size and DJ length profiles, and Simpson's diversity index were used to assess repertoires. The most abundant DNA sequence in the deep sequencing data was defined as the immunodominant clone. CDR3 amino acid sequences were checked for sharing between subjects and were compared against published repertoires and the VDJdb database. In TCRdb, the public reads were trimmed at Q25 with fastp and aligned with MiXCR, with productive beta chains retained. Each entry is one CDR3 protein sequence, shown with its most common DNA and genes. TCRdb assigned the V and J calls; the authors' analysis was not used. The sample table contains 250,000 to 350,000 distinct CDR3 sequences; only one count was recorded for approximately 60% of them. 1% to 1.5% of the sample is held by the ten biggest clonotypes.

Flow cytometry had shown CD8+CD57+ cell expansion in the patients selected for sequencing. Severe acquired aplastic anemia was diagnosed in all patients according to International Study of Aplastic Anemia and Agranulocytosis and Camitta criteria. Patients had received no therapy at the time of blood sampling. In this study, sorted CD4+ and CD8+ T cells from the blood of healthy subjects and of severe aplastic anemia patients had their TCR repertoires deep-sequenced. Patients were enrolled in the USA under clinicaltrials.gov protocols 00001620, 01623167, 00001397, 00071045, 00081523 and 00961064. Ficoll-Paque density gradient centrifugation was used to isolate peripheral blood mononuclear cells. CD4+ and CD8+ T cells were sorted by FACS or magnetic beads before DNA extraction. This record comes from a study of CD8+CD57+ T cells in acquired aplastic anemia (dated by TCRdb to 2016 to 2019). In the study overall: DNA extracted from sorted CD4+ and CD8+ cells had a mean of about 3.2 ug, with a range of roughly 0.17 to 27.4 ug. A CD8+CD57+ expansion meant a frequency higher than the mean frequency seen in healthy subjects. Overall results and qualifications from the work: Roughly 30 CD8+ CDR3 sequences were shared between patients and controls but appeared highly expressed in patients and within their immunodominant clones. Patients and healthy controls showed no significant difference in CD8+ Simpson's diversity (P=0.060).

Here V drops 6 bases and J drops 6 bases, and the junction holds 10 bases not matched to any gene. According to the germline V gene, CDR1 reads SNHLY and CDR2 reads FYNNEI. Taken from cysteine to phenylalanine, the CDR3 has 16 residues. Only the CDR3 part of the read is kept: 48 bases, read in frame from the first base. Sequenced material: sorted CD4+, CD8+, or CD8+CD57+ T cells (not recorded which) from PBMCs. The rearrangement joined TRBV2 to TRBJ2-3; 12 nucleotides in the junction match TRBD2. The receptor comes from a human donor with aplastic anemia. The CDR3 here reads CASRRTSGVTIDTQYF. The sequence in DNA is TGTGCCAGCAGGAGGACTAGCGGGGTTACGATTGATACGCAGTATTTT.